This T cell receptor (beta chain) comes out of a study of T cell responses to AZD1222 COVID-19 vaccine. Overall study results and limits: After two AZD1222 doses, spike-specific TCR breadth and depth rose versus day 0. The peak T cell response came first, and repertoires were sampled only after it. Across spike, vaccine-associated CD4 TCRs were found, dominant at 160-218 and 743-854. At study baseline, merely about 6 AZD1222 recipients were seropositive.

Using immunoSEQ multiplex PCR, the repertoire was profiled, and TCRdb retains in-frame clones only, with some absent. Among approximately 79,000 clones, about 88% were seen once, and the ten largest hold roughly 10%. This clone was observed a single time. Its antigen is undetermined. The receptor comes from an adult in good health. The material was peripheral blood, obtained on day 0 of AZD1222 vaccination.

As DNA, the CDR3 is TGTGCCAGCAGCTGGGGACTGAGCTCCTACAATGAGCAGTTCTTC. It is translated as CASSWGLSSYNEQFF. V usage is TRBV5-5 and J usage is TRBJ2-1; TRBD2 is a possible D gene (6 bases). Looked up from germline, CDR1 is SGHKS and CDR2 is YYEKEE (reference sequence). CDR3 length: 15 amino acids. V lost 3 bases and J 0 bases, leaving 10 bases between the germline ends.